This T cell receptor (beta chain) stems from a study of radiation and T cells in renal cell carcinoma. Time point of the sample: blood 2 weeks post-SBRT. Treatment noted: 15 Gy SBRT to primary tumor, nephrectomy 4 weeks later. The germline V gene has CDR1 SGHKS and CDR2 YYEKEE (reference sequence). The CDR3 has 12 residues. Trimming cost V 2 bases and J 8 bases, with 10 bases left between them. Measured with immunoSEQ multiplex PCR; TCRdb has only the in-frame clones, and not every one. In the table there are roughly 120,000 clones, over 75% of which are singletons. This TCR came from an older woman with renal cell carcinoma. This material consisted of blood, taken from a patient whose treatment included radiotherapy and nephrectomy. The chain links TRBV5-5 to TRBJ1-2; D is undetermined. Here the CDR3 DNA reads TGTGCCAGCAGCTTACCGAACTGGGGCTACACCTTC. Translation gives CASSLPNWGYTF.